Below are 27 T cell receptor beta chains sequenced from a single sample in a study of STAT3 mutations in large granular lymphocyte leukemia. Findings of the study overall: Every T-LGLL patient had at least one immunodominant TCRbeta clonotype.

These receptors are not linked to any known antigen. Sequenced by immunoSEQ multiplex PCR; TCRdb stores in-frame clones only, minus some. The sample includes 30,000 to 35,000 clones, about 83% of them seen just once. The source material was peripheral blood mononuclear cells. The receptors derive from a woman aged 50 to 60 with T-cell large granular lymphocyte leukemia. Some clones in this sample may be carry-over from other donors' samples.

V is TRBV4-3 and J is TRBJ1-2; weak D call: TRBD1 (6 bases). This CDR3 spans 14 amino acids. The germline V gene encodes CDR1 LGHNA and CDR2 YSLEER. Trimming shortened V by 0 bases and J by 7 bases, and 12 bases separated the two germline ends. The chain's CDR3 is CASSQDLAGAGYTF. In nucleotides, the CDR3 is TGCGCCAGCAGCCAAGATTTGGCAGGGGCTGGCTACACCTTC.

This chain joins TRBV5-4 and TRBJ2-1, with D unclear. Looked up from germline, CDR1 is SGHNT and CDR2 is YYREEE (reference sequence). This CDR3 has 13 amino acids. V lost 3 bases, J lost 3 bases, and 7 bases lay in between. CDR3: CASSSNLYNEQFF. For the CDR3, the DNA is TGTGCCAGCAGCTCCAACCTCTACAATGAGCAGTTCTTC.

By its share, this clone is medium-sized. The chain employs TRBV7-2 and TRBJ1-3; the match to TRBD1 covers 9 bases. CDR1 is SGHTA and CDR2 is FQGNSA in the germline V gene. V lost 5 bases and J lost 0; bases outside the gene matches: 8. This CDR3 comprises 17 residues. CDR3 residues: CASSRWGTGSSGNTIYF. DNA for the CDR3: TGTGCCAGCAGCCGTTGGGGGACAGGGTCCTCTGGAAACACCATATATTTT.

The CDR3 sequence is CASSLGGTGTGNTIYF. The CDR3 DNA reads as TGCGCCAGCAGCTTGGGCGGGACAGGGACTGGAAACACCATATATTTT. The chain recombines TRBV5-1 with TRBJ1-3; 9 bases line up with TRBD1. The CDR3 contains 16 residues. The V gene's germline CDR1 is SGHRS and CDR2 YFSETQ. After removal of 0 bases from V and 2 bases from J, the junction contained 3 bases not matched to a gene.

The rearrangement uses TRBV27 and TRBJ2-7, with 13 nucleotides matching TRBD2. This CDR3 region has 16 residues. CDR1 and CDR2 (germline): MNHEY, SMNVEV (reference sequence). V shed 6 bases and J 2 bases; nucleotides not matched to a gene: 7. CDR3 coding DNA: TGTGCCAGCAGCGTCGGACTAGCGGGAGCCCCCTACGAGCAGTACTTC. This translates into CASSVGLAGAPYEQYF.

CDR3: CSVGARQLNTEAFF. Written as DNA, the CDR3 is TGCAGCGTTGGAGCGAGGCAGTTGAACACTGAAGCTTTCTTT. The chain uses TRBV29-1 and TRBJ1-1; D is unclear. The ends were cut back, 4 bases at V and 0 bases at J, with 12 bases in the middle. This CDR3 contains 14 residues. CDR1 SQVTM and CDR2 ANQGSEA come from the germline V gene.

This clone appeared a few times. The chain is built from TRBV6-6 and TRBJ2-2; 8 bases fit TRBD2. The CDR3 spans 16 residues. CDR1 is MNHNY and CDR2 is SVGAGI in the germline V gene (reference sequence). With V trimmed by 5 bases and J by 2 bases, 7 bases remained unmatched. The CDR3 here is CASSPLAAQNTGELFF. CDR3 DNA: TGTGCCAGCAGTCCACTAGCGGCTCAAAACACCGGGGAGCTGTTTTTT.

This rearrangement joins TRBV7-9 to TRBJ1-2, with 10 bases lining up with TRBD1. CDR3 length equals 15 residues. CDR1 is SEHNR, CDR2 FQNEAQ, per germline (reference sequence). Germline trimming cut 1 base from V and 2 bases from J; bases unmatched to any gene: 1. The CDR3 is CASSLGTGGNYGYTF. The CDR3 nucleotides read TGTGCCAGCAGCTTAGGGACAGGGGGAAACTATGGCTACACCTTC. Full variable domain (rest looked up from reference TRBV7-9 and TRBJ1-2): DTGVSQNPRHKITKRGQNVTFRCDPISEHNRLYWYRQTLGQGPEFLTYFQNEAQLEKSRLLSDRFSAERPKGSFSTLEIQRTEQGDSAMYLCASSLGTGGNYGYTFGSGTRLTVV.

The rearrangement uses TRBV5-1 and TRBJ2-1, with 8 positions matching TRBD2. Germline loops: CDR1 SGHRS, CDR2 YFSETQ. V shed 4 bases, J shed 8 bases, and the junction held 11 bases outside the gene matches. The CDR3 spans 15 residues. CDR3 protein: CASSLSGRAGDEQFF. CDR3 nucleotide sequence: TGCGCCAGCAGCCTTTCCGGGAGGGCCGGCGATGAGCAGTTCTTC.

The chain combines TRBV7-9 with TRBJ1-5; TRBD1 is a possible D gene (5 bases). The V end was cut by 5 bases, the J end by 7 bases, with 18 bases between. The CDR3 contains 15 residues. CDR1 SEHNR and CDR2 FQNEAQ come from the germline V gene (reference sequence). DNA of the CDR3: TGTGCCAGCAGCCCAGAGGGGCCCTACGGGCAGCCCCAGCATTTT. It codes for CASSPEGPYGQPQHF.

V gene TRBV6-5 combines with J gene TRBJ2-7; D might be TRBD1 (6 bases). Trimming removed 5 bases from V and 3 bases from J, with 14 bases in between. Germline-derived CDR1 and CDR2 are MNHEY and SVGAGI. There are 14 residues in the CDR3. The CDR3 DNA sequence: TGTGCCAGCAGTCCATATGACAGGAGCTACGAGCAGTACTTC. It specifies CASSPYDRSYEQYF.

This clone came up a few times. V gene TRBV7-2 combines with J gene TRBJ2-7; TRBD1 might be the D (6 bases). V lost 5 bases, J lost 8 bases, and 16 bases lay in between. CDR1 SGHTA and CDR2 FQGNSA come from the germline V gene. CDR3 length: 13 amino acids. The chain's CDR3 is CASSPQRGSKQYF. The CDR3 nucleotides are TGTGCCAGCAGCCCTCAGAGGGGGAGCAAGCAGTACTTC. The full variable domain, completed using reference TRBV7-2 and TRBJ2-7, is GAGVSQSPSNKVTEKGKDVELRCDPISGHTALYWYRQSLGQGLEFLIYFQGNSAPDKSGLPSDRFSAERTGGSVSTLTIQRTQQEDSAVYLCASSPQRGSKQYFGPGTRLTVT.

This clone was detected only once. The chain employs TRBV5-4 and TRBJ2-6; no clear D. The CDR3 extends over 12 amino acids. The V and J ends lost 0 bases and 7 bases respectively, with 2 bases between them. CDR1 is SGHNT, CDR2 YYREEE, per germline (reference sequence). The CDR3 sequence is CASSLAANVLTF. The DNA of the CDR3 is TGTGCCAGCAGCTTGGCAGCCAACGTCCTGACTTTC.

This clone has only a few counts. The rearrangement uses TRBV5-1 and TRBJ2-7; TRBD2 matches at 12 bases. Germline V lookup: CDR1 SGHRS, CDR2 YFSETQ. The trim removed 4 bases at V and 6 bases at J, leaving 8 bases unmatched. The CDR3 is 15 residues long. The DNA of the CDR3 is TGCGCCAGCAGCGCCCAACTAGCGGGAGGTACCGAGCAGTACTTC. Translated, it gives CASSAQLAGGTEQYF.

The table lists this clone with a count of one. The V gene is TRBV10-2, the J gene TRBJ2-3; 9 nucleotides align to TRBD2. The CDR3 loop spans 14 amino acids. Germline loops: CDR1 WSHSY, CDR2 SAAADI. J lost 6 bases, V lost 6 bases, and 7 bases had no gene match. CDR3: CASRDSGRTDTQYF. CDR3 bases: TGCGCCAGCAGAGATAGCGGGAGAACTGATACGCAGTATTTT.

This chain joins TRBV27 and TRBJ1-1; 7 nucleotides agree with TRBD1. The ends lost 5 bases at V and 1 base at J; junction bases unmatched: 4. From germline, CDR1 is MNHEY and CDR2 SMNVEV (reference sequence). The CDR3 covers 14 residues. Written as DNA, the CDR3 is TGTGCCAGCAGTGCAGGGGGTGGGAACACTGAAGCTTTCTTT. It is translated as CASSAGGGNTEAFF.

This rearrangement joins TRBV4-3 to TRBJ2-7; TRBD2 matches at 9 bases. CDR3 length: 15 residues. The J segment lost 5 bases and the V segment lost 3 bases, leaving 8 bases of the junction unmatched. Germline V lookup: CDR1 LGHNA, CDR2 YSLEER. The CDR3 loop reads CASSQEGLAPHEQYF. The CDR3 DNA reads TGCGCCAGCAGCCAGGAGGGACTAGCTCCTCACGAGCAGTACTTC.

The chain has TRBV27 and TRBJ1-5; no clear D. With 6 bases removed from V and 0 bases from J, the gap between germline ends came to 12 bases. CDR1 MNHEY and CDR2 SMNVEV come from the germline V gene (reference sequence). The CDR3 runs 15 residues. The CDR3 DNA reads as TGTGCCAGCAGCCCACAGACCCATAGCAATCAGCCCCAGCATTTT. This encodes CASSPQTHSNQPQHF.

The rearrangement links TRBV27 to TRBJ1-1; 8 bases agree with TRBD1. The V gene's germline CDR1 is MNHEY and CDR2 SMNVEV (reference sequence). V trimming: 6 bases; J trimming: 5 bases; junction bases outside the gene matches: 14. The CDR3 has 16 amino acids. The CDR3 DNA follows: TGTGCCAGCAGCCGGGGGTCAGGGGGCGCCCGGACTGAAGCTTTCTTT. Translation: CASSRGSGGARTEAFF.

The V call is TRBV7-9, the J call TRBJ2-7; D may be TRBD1 (5 bases). Germline V gene sequence: CDR1 SEHNR, CDR2 FQNEAQ (reference sequence). Trimming shortened V by 5 bases and J by 6 bases, and 20 bases separated the two germline ends. This CDR3 comprises 15 residues. The CDR3 sequence: CASSPRQSPLGEQYF. In DNA form, the CDR3 reads TGTGCCAGCAGCCCCCGACAGTCTCCCCTCGGCGAGCAGTACTTC.

The rearrangement joins TRBV19 to TRBJ1-4, with a possible D match to TRBD1 (6 bases). Looked up from germline, CDR1 is LNHDA and CDR2 is SQIVND (reference sequence). V was pared by 9 bases and J by 8 bases, with 16 bases between. The CDR3 runs 13 residues. The CDR3 sequence: CASQGPGREKLFF. The CDR3 nucleotides are TGTGCCAGCCAGGGGCCGGGCCGAGAAAAACTGTTTTTT.

This clone was observed once. The V gene is TRBV19, the J gene TRBJ2-5; TRBD1 agrees at 9 bases. After removal of 3 bases from V and 4 bases from J, the junction contained 6 bases not matched to a gene. There are 15 residues in the CDR3. Germline CDR1 LNHDA, CDR2 SQIVND (reference sequence). DNA for the CDR3: TGTGCCAGTAGTATCGGACAGGGGAGAAGAGAGACCCAGTACTTC. This translates into CASSIGQGRRETQYF.

This chain joins TRBV5-6 and TRBJ1-2; D gene unclear. This CDR3 region has 14 residues. Trimming took 0 bases from V and 4 from J, leaving 10 bases between them. In germline, CDR1 is SGHDT, CDR2 YYEEEE. The CDR3 loop reads CASSLADVVYGYTF. CDR3 bases: TGTGCCAGCAGCTTGGCCGACGTAGTCTATGGCTACACCTTC.

The chain links TRBV30 to TRBJ2-7, with D hard to call. Trimming pared 0 bases from V and 0 bases from J, leaving 9 bases between. The germline V gene encodes CDR1 GTSNPN and CDR2 SVGIG (reference sequence). The CDR3 extends over 14 amino acids. CDR3 in DNA: TGTGCCTGGAGTGTAGGCACCTACTCCTACGAGCAGTACTTC. Its translation: CAWSVGTYSYEQYF.

The chain joins TRBV5-4 to TRBJ2-3; 9 nucleotides agree with TRBD1. CDR1 is SGHNT, CDR2 YYREEE, per germline (reference sequence). Trimming took 2 bases from V and 3 from J; bases not matched to a gene: 7. This CDR3 spans 16 amino acids. CDR3 DNA: TGTGCCAGCAGCTTACCCGGGACAGGGAAAACAGATACGCAGTATTTT. This encodes CASSLPGTGKTDTQYF.

The chain carries TRBV7-9 and TRBJ2-1; D remains unclear. Per germline, CDR1 SEHNR and CDR2 FQNEAQ (reference sequence). V lost 5 bases and J 9 bases, leaving 8 bases between the germline ends. This CDR3 comprises 11 residues. As DNA, the CDR3 is TGTGCCAGCAGCCCTTCCGGTGAGCAGTTCTTC. It encodes CASSPSGEQFF.

The V gene is TRBV18, the J gene TRBJ1-1, with a weak D call TRBD1 (5 bases). This CDR3 has 13 residues. Germline lookup yields CDR1 KGHSH and CDR2 LQKENI. Trimming stripped 6 bases from V and 1 base from J, with 9 bases between. The CDR3 DNA reads as TGTGCCAGCTCTCGGGACTCGAACACTGAAGCTTTCTTT. This encodes CASSRDSNTEAFF.